The rows below give T cell receptor beta chains drawn from one sample of a study of CD8+ T cells in alopecia areata. The table came from immunoSEQ multiplex PCR; TCRdb's copy has only in-frame clones and leaves some out. The sample consists of fewer than 250,000 clones, over 60% of them appearing once. The material was CD4+ T cells sorted from blood, obtained at week 4, from a patient treated with tofacitinib. All receptors derive from a human donor with alopecia areata. Each CDR3 is given without its conserved first and last residue. The order of the fields is V gene, J gene, CDR3 protein.

TRBV11-2,TRBJ2-5,ASSLAGTPETQY
TRBV11-2,TRBJ1-2,ASSSVGGNYGYT
TRBV18,TRBJ2-3,ASSPYGTGTDTQY
TRBV6-5,TRBJ1-2,ASSPDRVYGYT
TRBV2,TRBJ2-5,ASSASALQETQY
TRBV11-2,TRBJ2-2,ASRRFQDRDTGELF
TRBV5-6,TRBJ1-1,ASSLDPGSAIWTEAF
TRBV2,TRBJ2-3,ASSVMGSTDTQY
TRBV28,TRBJ2-4,ASSLEGGSAN
TRBV5-1,TRBJ2-5,ASSSGHQETQY
TRBV2,TRBJ2-2,ASRKGPGELF
TRBV18,TRBJ1-2,ASSDRGRGYT
TRBV4-2,TRBJ2-7,ASSDPAGTRPVEQY
TRBV6-5,TRBJ1-2,ASGRGRGDGYT
TRBV30,TRBJ2-5,AVQGLDLETQY
TRBV9,TRBJ2-5,ASSPLGGEQETQY
TRBV2,TRBJ2-2,ASSDYGELF
TRBV29-1,TRBJ1-4,SVDLGTGTNEKLF
TRBV5-6,TRBJ1-5,ASSLHRGDQPQH
TRBV7-2,TRBJ1-2,ASSPSQSRVRVRGYT
TRBV6-6,TRBJ1-2,ASSYIAGEDNYGYT
TRBV18,TRBJ1-1,ASSPDQGMDTEAF
TRBV5-1,TRBJ2-7,ASSGGQVSSYEQY
TRBV11-2,TRBJ1-5,ASSRPGQSGQPQH
TRBV4-3,TRBJ1-2,ASSRTDAYGYT
TRBV2,TRBJ2-7,ASSEALEQY
TRBV29-1,TRBJ2-6,SVVGRDGANVLT
TRBV7-9,TRBJ1-2,ASSPLPLYGYT
TRBV23-1,TRBJ2-2,ASPITGESATGELF
TRBV19,TRBJ1-5,ASSIWQGDQPQH
TRBV19,TRBJ2-7,ASSIAGLEMEQY
TRBV30,TRBJ1-1,AWTHGPPGAF
TRBV2,TRBJ1-6,ASSEAAGANNSPLH
TRBV7-9,TRBJ2-1,ASSLAPGQGLYEQF
TRBV6-5,TRBJ1-1,ASSYLEENTEAF
TRBV7-2,TRBJ1-2,ASSLSGVQGYT
TRBV5-1,TRBJ2-4,ASSLMGEAKNIQY
TRBV7-2,TRBJ2-7,ASSLEQGTYEQY
TRBV5-4,TRBJ1-6,ASSFRGSNNSPLH
TRBV5-6,TRBJ2-7,ASSARDFRVGEQY
TRBV2,TRBJ2-7,ASEAGDAYEQY
TRBV25-1,TRBJ2-2,ASSEGENTGELF
TRBV7-2,TRBJ1-2,ASRGAGDYGYT
TRBV14,TRBJ2-5,ASSHASGGRSETQY
TRBV5-1,TRBJ1-1,ASSWTGDTEAF
TRBV6-1,TRBJ2-7,ASSPPGQGRYEQY
TRBV4-1,TRBJ1-4,ASSPLGQGSIEKLF
TRBV6-5,TRBJ2-4,ASSYSIAGGKNIQY